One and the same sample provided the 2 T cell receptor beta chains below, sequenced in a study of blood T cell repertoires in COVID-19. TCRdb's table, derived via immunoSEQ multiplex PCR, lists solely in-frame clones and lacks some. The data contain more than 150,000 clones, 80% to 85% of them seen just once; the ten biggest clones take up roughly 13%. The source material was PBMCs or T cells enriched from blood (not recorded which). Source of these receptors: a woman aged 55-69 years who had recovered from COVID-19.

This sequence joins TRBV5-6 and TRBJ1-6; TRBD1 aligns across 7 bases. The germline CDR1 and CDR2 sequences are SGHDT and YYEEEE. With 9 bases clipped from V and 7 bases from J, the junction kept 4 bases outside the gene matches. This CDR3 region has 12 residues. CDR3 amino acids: CATGQVNSPLHF. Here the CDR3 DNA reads TGTGCCACTGGACAGGTCAATTCACCCCTCCACTTT.

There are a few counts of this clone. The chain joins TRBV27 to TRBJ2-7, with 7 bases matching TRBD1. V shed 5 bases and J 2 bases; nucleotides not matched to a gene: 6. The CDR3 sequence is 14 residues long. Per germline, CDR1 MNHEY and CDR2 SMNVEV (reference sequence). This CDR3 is CASSPGTATYEQYF. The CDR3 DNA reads TGTGCCAGCAGTCCCGGGACAGCTACCTACGAGCAGTACTTC.